The rows below give T cell receptor beta chains drawn from one sample of a study of graft-versus-host responses after intestinal transplantation. No antigens are known for them. Data came from immunoSEQ multiplex PCR; TCRdb stores just in-frame clones and leaves some out. The repertoire holds over 100,000 clones, with 80% to 95% as singletons. The material was unstimulated CD4+ T cells sorted from spleen or lymph node cells, obtained before intestinal transplant. The source is a human donor who received an intestinal transplant. CDR3s include the opening cysteine and the closing phenylalanine or tryptophan. The order of the fields is D gene, J gene, V gene, clone size, CDR3 DNA, CDR3 protein. A D gene is named only where the DNA matches it firmly. Size tells how often a clone was seen (once, few, many) or the class of an expanded clone, and some rows leave it out.

D gene: NA; J gene: TRBJ2-5; V gene: TRBV5-1; clone size: NA; CDR3 DNA: TGCGCCAGCAGCCCCTCAGGGACCCAGGACCAGTACTTC; CDR3 protein: CASSPSGTQDQYF
D gene: NA; J gene: TRBJ2-7; V gene: TRBV29-1; clone size: NA; CDR3 DNA: TGCAGCGTTGGGGTGCGGTCGAGCTCCTACGAGCAGTACTTC; CDR3 protein: CSVGVRSSSYEQYF
D gene: NA; J gene: TRBJ2-7; V gene: TRBV6-5; clone size: NA; CDR3 DNA: TGTGCCAGCAGCAACGGCTACGAGCAGTACTTC; CDR3 protein: CASSNGYEQYF
D gene: NA; J gene: TRBJ2-1; V gene: TRBV7-3; clone size: NA; CDR3 DNA: TGTGCCAGCAGCTTCACAGGTGCCTACAATGAGCAGTTCTTC; CDR3 protein: CASSFTGAYNEQFF
D gene: NA; J gene: TRBJ2-7; V gene: TRBV7-8; clone size: once; CDR3 DNA: TGTGCCAGCAGCTTAGTTAGGGAACCCTCCTACGAGCAGTACTTC; CDR3 protein: CASSLVREPSYEQYF
D gene: NA; J gene: TRBJ1-3; V gene: TRBV21-1; clone size: NA; CDR3 DNA: TGTGCCAGCAGCAAAGACCGCTGGAAGTTCCCACTCTCTGGAAACACCATATATTTT; CDR3 protein: CASSKDRWKFPLSGNTIYF
D gene: NA; J gene: TRBJ2-7; V gene: TRBV4-1; clone size: once; CDR3 DNA: TGCGCCAGCAGCCAAGATCGGGCAGGGTTCTACGAGCAGTACTTC; CDR3 protein: CASSQDRAGFYEQYF
D gene: NA; J gene: TRBJ2-6; V gene: TRBV7-6; clone size: NA; CDR3 DNA: TGTGCCAGCAGCTTAGCTCAAGGGGCCAACGTCCTGACTTTC; CDR3 protein: CASSLAQGANVLTF
D gene: NA; J gene: TRBJ2-2; V gene: TRBV7-9; clone size: NA; CDR3 DNA: TGTGCCAGCAGCTACCAGGGCCCCGGGGAGCTGTTTTTT; CDR3 protein: CASSYQGPGELFF
D gene: NA; J gene: TRBJ1-5; V gene: TRBV19; clone size: NA; CDR3 DNA: TGTGCCAGTAGTATAAGTTGGGGGCGATCGGGTCAGCCCCAGCATTTT; CDR3 protein: CASSISWGRSGQPQHF
D gene: NA; J gene: TRBJ1-5; V gene: TRBV5-1; clone size: NA; CDR3 DNA: TGCGCCAGCAGCTTCTCAGGGGACGGGAGTCAGCCCCAGCATTTT; CDR3 protein: CASSFSGDGSQPQHF
D gene: TRBD1; J gene: TRBJ2-7; V gene: TRBV30; clone size: NA; CDR3 DNA: TGTGCCTGGAGTAAGGCAGGGGGCGGCGAGCAGTACTTC; CDR3 protein: CAWSKAGGGEQYF
D gene: NA; J gene: TRBJ2-5; V gene: TRBV19; clone size: NA; CDR3 DNA: TGTGCCAGTACCCGAAGCCCGTCGGAGACCCAGTACTTC; CDR3 protein: CASTRSPSETQYF
D gene: NA; J gene: TRBJ2-2; V gene: TRBV29-1; clone size: NA; CDR3 DNA: TGCAGCGTCACAGGGCTCACCGGGGAGCTGTTTTTT; CDR3 protein: CSVTGLTGELFF
D gene: TRBD1; J gene: TRBJ2-7; V gene: TRBV5-6; clone size: NA; CDR3 DNA: TGTGCCGGCAGCTCTACCAGGGGGCTGTACGAGCAGTACTTC; CDR3 protein: CAGSSTRGLYEQYF
D gene: NA; J gene: TRBJ1-5; V gene: TRBV6-5; clone size: NA; CDR3 DNA: TGTGCCAGCAGTTTTCAGGGGCCGAATCAGCCCCAGCATTTT; CDR3 protein: CASSFQGPNQPQHF
D gene: NA; J gene: TRBJ2-7; V gene: TRBV5-4; clone size: NA; CDR3 DNA: TGTGCCAGCCGTTCCGGGGCGGGTAACGAGCAGTACTTC; CDR3 protein: CASRSGAGNEQYF
D gene: TRBD1; J gene: TRBJ1-1; V gene: TRBV2; clone size: NA; CDR3 DNA: TGTGCCAGCAGTATCGCAGGGGGGAACACTGAAGCTTTCTTT; CDR3 protein: CASSIAGGNTEAFF
D gene: TRBD2; J gene: TRBJ2-1; V gene: TRBV19; clone size: NA; CDR3 DNA: TGTGCCAGTAGTATGGGTAGCGGGAGGGGCGCCTACAATGAGCAGTTCTTC; CDR3 protein: CASSMGSGRGAYNEQFF
D gene: NA; J gene: TRBJ2-3; V gene: TRBV7-9; clone size: NA; CDR3 DNA: TGTGCCAGCAGCCAAGGGTCGGGACTTACAGATACGCAGTATTTT; CDR3 protein: CASSQGSGLTDTQYF
D gene: TRBD1; J gene: TRBJ2-1; V gene: TRBV30; clone size: NA; CDR3 DNA: TGTGCCTGGAGTGTGGGACAGGCCGACAATGAGCAGTTCTTC; CDR3 protein: CAWSVGQADNEQFF
D gene: NA; J gene: TRBJ1-2; V gene: TRBV7-8; clone size: NA; CDR3 DNA: TGTGCCAGCAGCCCTCGGTGGGCAGGGAAGGACGGCTACACCTTC; CDR3 protein: CASSPRWAGKDGYTF
D gene: TRBD1; J gene: TRBJ2-7; V gene: TRBV5-1; clone size: NA; CDR3 DNA: TGCGCCAGCAGCTTAGCGGCACGGGACAGGGGAGACGAGCAGTACTTC; CDR3 protein: CASSLAARDRGDEQYF
D gene: NA; J gene: TRBJ1-2; V gene: TRBV5-5; clone size: NA; CDR3 DNA: TGTGCCAGCAGCTTGAGGACAGACCTCTATGGCTACACCTTC; CDR3 protein: CASSLRTDLYGYTF
D gene: NA; J gene: TRBJ2-2; V gene: TRBV2; clone size: few; CDR3 DNA: TGTGCCAGCAGTGGGTACGGGGAGCTGTTTTTT; CDR3 protein: CASSGYGELFF
D gene: NA; J gene: TRBJ2-7; V gene: TRBV4-2; clone size: NA; CDR3 DNA: TGTGCCAGCAGCCAAGATTTCCGTGGTTCCGAGCAGTACTTC; CDR3 protein: CASSQDFRGSEQYF
D gene: NA; J gene: TRBJ2-1; V gene: TRBV6-6; clone size: NA; CDR3 DNA: TGTGCCAGCATTAAGGACTATGCCAATGAGCAGTTCTTC; CDR3 protein: CASIKDYANEQFF
D gene: TRBD2; J gene: TRBJ2-7; V gene: TRBV7-2; clone size: NA; CDR3 DNA: TGTGCCAGCAGCTTAGTAAATGGGCGGGAGGGCTACGAGCAGTACTTC; CDR3 protein: CASSLVNGREGYEQYF
D gene: TRBD2; J gene: TRBJ2-7; V gene: TRBV28; clone size: NA; CDR3 DNA: TGTGCCAGCAGTTTAACTAGCGCCTACGAGCAGTACTTC; CDR3 protein: CASSLTSAYEQYF
D gene: TRBD2; J gene: TRBJ2-2; V gene: TRBV5-4; clone size: NA; CDR3 DNA: TGTGCCAGCAGTAGCGGGGAAAAGGACACCGGGGAGCTGTTTTTT; CDR3 protein: CASSSGEKDTGELFF